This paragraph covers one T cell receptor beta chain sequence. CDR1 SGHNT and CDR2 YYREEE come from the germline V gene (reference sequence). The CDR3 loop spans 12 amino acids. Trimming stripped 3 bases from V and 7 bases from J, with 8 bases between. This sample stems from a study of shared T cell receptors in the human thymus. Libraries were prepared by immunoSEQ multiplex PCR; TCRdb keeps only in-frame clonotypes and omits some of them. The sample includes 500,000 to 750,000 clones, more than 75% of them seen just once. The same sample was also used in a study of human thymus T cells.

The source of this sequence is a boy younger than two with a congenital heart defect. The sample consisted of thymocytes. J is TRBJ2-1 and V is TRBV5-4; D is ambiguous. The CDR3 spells CASSSSTNEQFF. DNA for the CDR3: TGTGCCAGCAGCTCCTCGACAAATGAGCAGTTCTTC.